These T cell receptor beta chains were read from a single sample in a study of T cell responses to AZD1222 COVID-19 vaccine. The protocol was immunoSEQ multiplex PCR, while the TCRdb copy is restricted to in-frame clones and leaves out a portion. The sample contains 90,000 to 150,000 clones, about 85% of which appear only once. This sample comprised peripheral blood, obtained 28 days after the second AZD1222 dose. Every receptor here comes from an adult who received the AZD1222 COVID-19 vaccine. CDR3s include the opening cysteine and the closing phenylalanine or tryptophan. D genes are given only for firm matches. Some rows have no size entry. The others give once, few or many, or a class for an expanded clone.

j_call d_call cdr3_length v_call clone_size cdr3_aa cdr3_nt
TRBJ1-5 . 13 TRBV30 . CAWTPRVDQPQHF TGTGCCTGGACCCCTAGGGTGGATCAGCCCCAGCATTTT
TRBJ2-2 . 12 TRBV6-5 . CASSGNTGELFF TGTGCCAGCAGCGGGAACACCGGGGAGCTGTTTTTT
TRBJ2-2 . 16 TRBV12-5 . CASGFSPTQNTGELFF TGTGCTAGTGGTTTTAGTCCCACACAGAACACCGGGGAGCTGTTTTTT
TRBJ1-4 . 15 TRBV4-3 once CASSPNSGTNEKLFF TGCGCCAGCAGCCCAAATTCTGGAACTAATGAAAAACTGTTTTTT
TRBJ1-1 TRBD1 14 TRBV5-1 few CASSLDRGNTEAFF TGCGCCAGCAGCTTGGACAGGGGGAACACTGAAGCTTTCTTT
TRBJ1-5 . 15 TRBV28 . CASSFAGGSNQPQHF TGTGCCAGCAGTTTCGCGGGAGGGAGCAATCAGCCCCAGCATTTT
TRBJ1-2 . 13 TRBV21-1 . CASSKDPNYGYTF TGTGCCAGCAGCAAAGACCCCAACTATGGCTACACCTTC
TRBJ2-4 . 16 TRBV7-6 . CASSLAAGDTKNIQYF TGTGCCAGCAGCTTAGCCGCTGGGGACACCAAAAACATTCAGTACTTC
TRBJ1-5 . 14 TRBV6-1 . CASSEAFSNQPQHF TGTGCCAGCAGTGAAGCGTTCAGCAATCAGCCCCAGCATTTT
TRBJ1-3 . 14 TRBV18 . CASSPSHSGNTIYF TGTGCCAGCTCACCCAGCCACTCTGGAAACACCATATATTTT
TRBJ2-3 . 17 TRBV5-1 . CASSLGGRRTSTDTQYF TGCGCCAGCAGCTTGGGGGGGAGACGTACTAGCACAGATACGCAGTATTTT
TRBJ2-7 . 12 TRBV5-1 . CASSLSGVEQYF TGCGCCAGCAGCTTGTCAGGGGTCGAGCAGTACTTC
TRBJ2-6 . 12 TRBV27 . CASSSGANVLTF TGTGCCAGCAGTTCTGGGGCCAACGTCCTGACTTTC
TRBJ1-2 TRBD1 14 TRBV5-1 . CASSPDPGQNGYTF TGCGCCAGCAGCCCTGATCCGGGACAGAATGGCTACACCTTC
TRBJ1-1 TRBD1 15 TRBV5-1 . CASSLADRPNTEAFF TGCGCCAGCAGCTTGGCGGACAGGCCGAACACTGAAGCTTTCTTT
TRBJ1-5 . 15 TRBV5-1 . CASSLDTDSNQPQHF TGCGCCAGCAGCTTGGACACCGATAGCAATCAGCCCCAGCATTTT
TRBJ2-7 . 15 TRBV7-3 . CASSFYAGALNEQYF TGTGCCAGCAGCTTCTACGCCGGGGCGCTAAACGAGCAGTACTTC
TRBJ2-1 . 14 TRBV2 . CASMRRAEYNEQFF TGTGCCAGCATGCGGCGGGCCGAGTACAATGAGCAGTTCTTC
TRBJ2-5 . 16 TRBV2 . CASRNNPPTSFETQYF TGTGCCAGCAGGAACAATCCTCCTACTAGTTTTGAGACCCAGTACTTC
TRBJ1-2 . 15 TRBV19 . CASSIDKETARGYTF TGTGCCAGTAGTATAGATAAGGAGACAGCTCGGGGCTACACCTTC
TRBJ1-3 . 17 TRBV4-1 . CASSQGPPQGTGNTIYF TGCGCCAGCAGCCAAGGGCCCCCCCAGGGGACCGGAAACACCATATATTTT
TRBJ2-3 . 13 TRBV9 . CASSLSRGEAQYF TGTGCCAGCAGCCTCAGTCGAGGGGAGGCGCAGTATTTT
TRBJ2-3 . 13 TRBV5-1 . CASRYDNTDTQYF TGCGCCAGCAGATATGACAACACAGATACGCAGTATTTT
TRBJ1-5 . 15 TRBV6-5 . CASSYDGRRNQPQHF TGTGCCAGCAGTTACGATGGAAGGCGCAATCAGCCCCAGCATTTT
TRBJ1-2 . 12 TRBV9 . CASLGQNYGYTF TGTGCCAGCCTCGGACAGAACTATGGCTACACCTTC
TRBJ2-3 . 17 TRBV4-3 few CASSQDYAATDTDTQYF TGCGCCAGCAGCCAAGATTACGCAGCCACGGACACAGATACGCAGTATTTT
TRBJ1-5 . 16 TRBV28 . CASSPSTGFGNQPQHF TGTGCCAGCAGTCCCTCCACAGGGTTTGGCAATCAGCCCCAGCATTTT
TRBJ1-6 . 13 TRBV19 . CATQQGPNSPLHF TGTGCCACCCAACAGGGCCCCAATTCACCCCTCCACTTT
TRBJ2-4 . 15 TRBV27 . CASSFSTGVKNIQYF TGTGCCAGCAGTTTCTCTACCGGGGTTAAAAACATTCAGTACTTC
TRBJ1-5 . 13 TRBV27 . CASRRQGNQPQHF TGTGCCAGCAGAAGACAGGGCAATCAGCCCCAGCATTTT
TRBJ2-2 TRBD1 16 TRBV5-1 . CASSLRLQGSPGELFF TGCGCCAGCAGCTTGAGGTTACAGGGGTCACCCGGGGAGCTGTTTTTT
TRBJ2-3 . 14 TRBV29-1 . CSDAAASRIDTQYF TGCAGCGACGCCGCCGCTAGCAGGATAGATACGCAGTATTTT
TRBJ2-3 . 15 TRBV7-9 . CASSFFRVSTDTQYF TGTGCCAGCAGCTTCTTTCGGGTAAGCACAGATACGCAGTATTTT
TRBJ1-1 . 14 TRBV6-5 . CASSYSTLNTEAFF TGTGCCAGCAGTTACTCGACTCTGAACACTGAAGCTTTCTTT
TRBJ2-7 . 14 TRBV6-5 . CASSDRDIPYEQYF TGTGCCAGCAGCGACCGGGACATTCCCTACGAGCAGTACTTC
TRBJ2-7 TRBD1 15 TRBV6-5 . CASSLGQAEPYEQYF TGTGCCAGCAGTTTAGGACAGGCCGAACCCTACGAGCAGTACTTC
TRBJ2-7 . 11 TRBV7-9 . CASNMGDEQYF TGTGCCAGCAACATGGGGGACGAGCAGTACTTC
TRBJ2-6 . 15 TRBV3-1/TRBV3-2 . CASSNRRSGANVLTF TGTGCCAGCAGCAATAGGCGCTCTGGGGCCAACGTCCTGACTTTC
TRBJ1-6 . 20 TRBV4-3 . CASSQDLSGKNGVGNSPLHF TGCGCCAGCAGCCAAGATTTAAGTGGGAAAAACGGGGTCGGGAATTCACCCCTCCACTTT